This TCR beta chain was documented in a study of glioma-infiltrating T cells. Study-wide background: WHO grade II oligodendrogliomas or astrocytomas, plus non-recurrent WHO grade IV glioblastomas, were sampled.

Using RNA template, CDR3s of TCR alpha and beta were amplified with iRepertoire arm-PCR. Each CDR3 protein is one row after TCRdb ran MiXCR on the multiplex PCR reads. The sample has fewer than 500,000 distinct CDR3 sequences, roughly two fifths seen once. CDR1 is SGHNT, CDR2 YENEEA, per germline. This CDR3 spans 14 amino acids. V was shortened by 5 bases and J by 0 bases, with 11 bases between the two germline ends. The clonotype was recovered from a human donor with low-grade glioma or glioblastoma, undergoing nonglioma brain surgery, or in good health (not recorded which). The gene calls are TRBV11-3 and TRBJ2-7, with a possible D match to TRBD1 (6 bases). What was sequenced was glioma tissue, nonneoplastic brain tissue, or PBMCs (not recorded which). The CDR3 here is CASSPGATSYEQYF. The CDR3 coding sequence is TGTGCCAGCAGCCCAGGGGCGACCTCCTACGAGCAGTACTTC.